This T cell receptor beta chain derives from a study of T cells in Graves' hyperthyroidism and ophthalmopathy. Using RNA transcripts as the source, TCR beta CDR3 regions were amplified. A first-round RT-PCR of the TCR CDR3 used the HTBI primer set. TCRdb redid the calling of the multiplex PCR reads with MiXCR, one entry per CDR3 protein. The data hold approximately 610,000 distinct CDR3 sequences, with 16% observed a single time. V lost 5 bases to trimming and J lost 10 bases, with 16 bases between them. The CDR3 covers 13 residues. The germline gives CDR1 SGHVS, CDR2 FNYEAQ. This TCR came from a woman between 18 and 29 years old with Graves' hyperthyroidism. The V and J genes are TRBV7-6 and TRBJ2-3; D perhaps matches TRBD1 (6 bases). Sequenced material: blood. The DNA for the CDR3 is TGTGCCAGCAGCCCAAGACCAGGGGAAGCGCAGTATTTT. Protein sequence: CASSPRPGEAQYF.